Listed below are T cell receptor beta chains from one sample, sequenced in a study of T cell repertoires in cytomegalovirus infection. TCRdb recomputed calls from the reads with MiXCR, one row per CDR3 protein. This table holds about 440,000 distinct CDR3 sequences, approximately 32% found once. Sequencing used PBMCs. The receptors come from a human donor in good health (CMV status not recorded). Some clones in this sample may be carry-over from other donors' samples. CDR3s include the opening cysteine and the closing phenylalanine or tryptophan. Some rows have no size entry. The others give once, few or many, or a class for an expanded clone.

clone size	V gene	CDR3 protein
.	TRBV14	CASSRAIANSPLHF
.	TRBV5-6	CASSLGFQHSNQPQHF
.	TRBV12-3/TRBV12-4	CASTGDPPKNTEAFF
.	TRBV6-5	CASSYEGNYNSPLHF
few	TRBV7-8	CASSFGLGPTGNTIYF
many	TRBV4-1	CASSPDPPRAHYEQYF
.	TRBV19	CASSIDPYRQDDQPQHF
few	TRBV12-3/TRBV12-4	CASIKGTGGRGEQYF
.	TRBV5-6	CASSIAGTQRDYGYTF
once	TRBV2	CASRLGQGLEQYF
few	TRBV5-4	CASSREGGLLTEAFF
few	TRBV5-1	CASSRAGGPGDTQYF
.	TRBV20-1	CSARVQGFKLFF
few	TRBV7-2	CASSSDLTGEFTGELFF
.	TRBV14	CASSQDAGKYSNEQFF
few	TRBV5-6	CASPGTGDLFEQYF
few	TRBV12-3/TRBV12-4	CASSLPLSAVLSPDTQYF
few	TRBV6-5	CASSYGEGALGKLFF
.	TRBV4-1	CASSLHGRTATNEKLFF
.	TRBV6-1	CDSLGGVSYGYTF
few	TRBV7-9	CASSLELARTSYNEQFF
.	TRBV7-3	CSSSFEIMNTEAFF
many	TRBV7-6	CASSLQNLQGYTF
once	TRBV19	CASSMENQETQYF
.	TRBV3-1	CASSQGGRNSPLHF
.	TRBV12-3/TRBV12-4	CASTSWSYEQYF
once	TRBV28	CASSLFRQGGVGYGYTF
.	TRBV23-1	CASSQFSIFGTGELFF
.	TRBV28	CASSFHSDNQPQHF
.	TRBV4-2	CASSRHSGGDAKNIQYF